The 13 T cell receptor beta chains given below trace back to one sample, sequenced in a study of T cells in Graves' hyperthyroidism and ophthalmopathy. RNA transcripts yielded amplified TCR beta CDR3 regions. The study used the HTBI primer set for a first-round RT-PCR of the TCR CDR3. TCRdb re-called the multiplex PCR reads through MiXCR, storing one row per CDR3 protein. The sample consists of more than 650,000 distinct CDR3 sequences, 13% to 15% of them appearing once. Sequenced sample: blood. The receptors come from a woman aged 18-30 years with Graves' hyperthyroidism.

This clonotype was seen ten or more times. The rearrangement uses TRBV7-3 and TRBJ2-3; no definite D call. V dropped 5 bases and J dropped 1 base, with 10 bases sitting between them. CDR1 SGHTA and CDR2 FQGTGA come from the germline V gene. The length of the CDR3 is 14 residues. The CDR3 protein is CASSHSAGTDTQYF. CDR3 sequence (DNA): TGTGCCAGCAGCCATTCAGCAGGCACAGATACGCAGTATTTT.

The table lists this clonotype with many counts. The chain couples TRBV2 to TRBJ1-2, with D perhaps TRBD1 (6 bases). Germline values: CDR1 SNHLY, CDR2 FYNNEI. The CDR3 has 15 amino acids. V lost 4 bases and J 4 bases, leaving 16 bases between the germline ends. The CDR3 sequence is CASSGGLSSVYGYTF. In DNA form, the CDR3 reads TGTGCCAGCAGTGGGGGGCTCTCATCGGTCTATGGCTACACCTTC.

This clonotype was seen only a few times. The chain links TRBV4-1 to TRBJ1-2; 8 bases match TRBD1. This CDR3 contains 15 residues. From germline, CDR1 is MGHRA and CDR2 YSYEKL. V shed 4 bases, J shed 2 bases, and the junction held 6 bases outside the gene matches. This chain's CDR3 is CASSPNRDRNYGYTF. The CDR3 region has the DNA TGCGCCAGCAGCCCCAACCGGGACAGGAACTATGGCTACACCTTC.

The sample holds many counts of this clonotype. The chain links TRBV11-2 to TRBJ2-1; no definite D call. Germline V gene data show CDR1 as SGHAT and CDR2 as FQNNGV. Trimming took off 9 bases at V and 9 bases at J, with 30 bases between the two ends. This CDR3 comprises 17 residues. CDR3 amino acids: CASNARLRKAEPPEQFF. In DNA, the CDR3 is TGTGCCAGTAACGCGCGCCTTAGGAAGGCCGAACCCCCTGAGCAGTTCTTC. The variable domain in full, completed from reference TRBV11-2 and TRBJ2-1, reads EAGVAQSPRYKIIEKRQSVAFWCNPISGHATLYWYQQILGQGPKLLIQFQNNGVVDDSQLPKDRFSAERLKGVDSTLKIQPAKLEDSAVYLCASNARLRKAEPPEQFFGPGTRLTVL.

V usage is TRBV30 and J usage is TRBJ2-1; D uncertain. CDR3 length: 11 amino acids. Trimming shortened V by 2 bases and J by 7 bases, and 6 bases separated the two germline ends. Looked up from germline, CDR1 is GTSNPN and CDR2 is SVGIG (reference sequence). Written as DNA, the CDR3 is TGTGCCTGGAGTAGGGTAAATGAGCAGTTCTTC. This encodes CAWSRVNEQFF.

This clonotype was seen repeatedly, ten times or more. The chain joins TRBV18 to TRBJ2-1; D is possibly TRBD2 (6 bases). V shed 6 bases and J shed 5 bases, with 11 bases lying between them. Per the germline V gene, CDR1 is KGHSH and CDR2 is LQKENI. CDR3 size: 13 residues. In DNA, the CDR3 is TGTGCCAGCTCGCCGGGACTTCACAATGAGCAGTTCTTC. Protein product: CASSPGLHNEQFF.

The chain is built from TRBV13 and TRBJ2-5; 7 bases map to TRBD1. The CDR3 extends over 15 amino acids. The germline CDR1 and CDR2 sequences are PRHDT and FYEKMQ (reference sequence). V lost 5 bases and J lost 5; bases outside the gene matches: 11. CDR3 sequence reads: CASSHRGSSSETQYF. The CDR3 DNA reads TGTGCCAGCAGCCACAGGGGTTCATCATCGGAGACCCAGTACTTC.

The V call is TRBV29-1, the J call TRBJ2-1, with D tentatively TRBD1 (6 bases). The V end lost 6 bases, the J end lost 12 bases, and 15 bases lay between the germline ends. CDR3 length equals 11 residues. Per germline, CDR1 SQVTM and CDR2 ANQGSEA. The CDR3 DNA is TGCAGCGTCACGGACAGCCCCGGGCAGTTCTTC. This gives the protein CSVTDSPGQFF.

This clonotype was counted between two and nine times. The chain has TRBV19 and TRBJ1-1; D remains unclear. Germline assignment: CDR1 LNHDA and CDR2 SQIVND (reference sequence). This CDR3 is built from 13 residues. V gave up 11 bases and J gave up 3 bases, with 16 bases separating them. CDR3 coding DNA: TGTGCCGGGAAAAAATACGGGGACACTGAAGCTTTCTTT. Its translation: CAGKKYGDTEAFF.

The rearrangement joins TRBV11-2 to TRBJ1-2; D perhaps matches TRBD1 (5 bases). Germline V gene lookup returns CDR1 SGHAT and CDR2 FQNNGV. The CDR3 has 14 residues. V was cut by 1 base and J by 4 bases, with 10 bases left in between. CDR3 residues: CASSLGGTFYGYTF. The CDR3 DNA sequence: TGTGCCAGCAGCTTAGGAGGGACCTTCTATGGCTACACCTTC.

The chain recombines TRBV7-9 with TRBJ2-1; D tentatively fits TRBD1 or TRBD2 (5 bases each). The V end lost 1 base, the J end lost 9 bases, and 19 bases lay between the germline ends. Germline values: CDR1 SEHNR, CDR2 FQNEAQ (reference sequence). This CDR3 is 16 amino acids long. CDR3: CASSLVGTRAHSEQFF. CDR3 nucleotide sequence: TGTGCCAGCAGCTTAGTAGGGACCAGGGCCCACAGTGAGCAGTTCTTC. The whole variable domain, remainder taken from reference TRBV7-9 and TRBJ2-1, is DTGVSQNPRHKITKRGQNVTFRCDPISEHNRLYWYRQTLGQGPEFLTYFQNEAQLEKSRLLSDRFSAERPKGSFSTLEIQRTEQGDSAMYLCASSLVGTRAHSEQFFGPGTRLTVL.

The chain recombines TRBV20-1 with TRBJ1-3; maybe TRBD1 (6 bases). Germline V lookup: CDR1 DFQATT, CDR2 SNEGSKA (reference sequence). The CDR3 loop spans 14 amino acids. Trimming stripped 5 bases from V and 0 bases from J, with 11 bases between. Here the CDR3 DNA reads TGCAGTGCTTGGGACACTCGCTCTGGAAACACCATATATTTT. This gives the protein CSAWDTRSGNTIYF.

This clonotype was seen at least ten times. CDR3 nucleotide sequence: TGTGCCAGCAGCCCGACCGGGACAGCGTTGAACACTGAAGCTTTCTTT. Translated, it gives CASSPTGTALNTEAFF. The chain combines TRBV13 with TRBJ1-1; 7 nucleotides align to TRBD1. The V segment lost 5 bases and the J segment 0 bases; nucleotides outside the gene matches: 9. The CDR3 is 16 amino acids. The germline V gene has CDR1 PRHDT and CDR2 FYEKMQ (reference sequence).